One sample yielded the 8 T cell receptor beta chains listed below, sequenced in a study of regulatory T cells in long-lasting Graves disease. CDR3 regions were amplified by Arm-PCR using iRepertoire HTBI primers to build TCR beta libraries. In TCRdb, the multiplex PCR reads were re-called with MiXCR into one record per CDR3 protein. The sample lists fewer than 650,000 distinct CDR3 sequences, approximately 15% occurring once. This sample's time point: newly diagnosed GD, antithyroid drugs for less than 3 months. The TCR library was made from RNA extracted from PBMCs. These records were also assigned to another study, of T cells in Graves' hyperthyroidism and ophthalmopathy.

Specimen: peripheral blood mononuclear cells (PBMCs), collected at new diagnosis, from a patient treated with antithyroid drugs. The receptors stem from a woman aged 30 to 39 with Graves disease.

This clonotype appeared a few times. The J gene is TRBJ2-7, the V gene TRBV20-1; 14 bases align to TRBD2. The V gene end was trimmed by 1 base and the J gene end by 8 bases; junction bases not matched to a gene: 7. The CDR3 is 15 residues long. Germline CDR1 DFQATT, CDR2 SNEGSKA (reference sequence). CDR3 nucleotide sequence: TGCAGTGCTAGAGCCTCGGGACTAGCGGGAGAAAAGCAGTACTTC. Translating gives CSARASGLAGEKQYF.

As for this clonotype: Here the CDR3 omits its conserved ending phenylalanine or tryptophan, so a read error is the likely source. The limits of the CDR3 on the DNA are not certain, so only TCRdb's listed CDR3 is given. This chain links TRBV5-1 with TRBJ2-7; the table's TRBD2 call for D was not verified on the DNA. The V gene's germline CDR1 is SGHRS and CDR2 YFSETQ. The CDR3 is 10 amino acids long, termini counted. CDR3 amino acids: CASSLVPLAG.

This chain uses TRBV15 with TRBJ1-3; D might be TRBD1 (6 bases). Germline CDR1 is LNHNV and CDR2 is YYDKDF (reference sequence). V was pared by 5 bases and J by 4 bases, with 21 bases between. The CDR3 is 17 amino acids. The CDR3 sequence: CATSQTRGHDRGNTIYF. CDR3 sequence (DNA): TGTGCCACCAGCCAGACCAGGGGCCACGACCGCGGAAACACCATATATTTT.

This clonotype was seen repeatedly, ten times or more. This rearrangement joins TRBV28 to TRBJ2-7, with 12 bases matching TRBD2. The CDR3 is 16 residues long. J was trimmed by 0 bases and V by 6 bases; bases with no gene match: 6. Germline lookup yields CDR1 MDHEN and CDR2 SYDVKM. The CDR3 region has the DNA TGTGCCAGCAGCCCTTTGACTAGCGGGGGCTCCTACGAGCAGTACTTC. This sequence encodes CASSPLTSGGSYEQYF.

This clonotype was picked up a small number of times. The chain employs TRBV5-1 and TRBJ2-5, with 8 bases aligning to TRBD2. The ends lost 6 bases at V and 6 bases at J; junction bases unmatched: 7. The germline V gene encodes CDR1 SGHRS and CDR2 YFSETQ. The length of the CDR3 is 13 residues. The CDR3 DNA follows: TGCGCCAGCACCCCCGGGGGGGCAAAGACCCAGTACTTC. It specifies CASTPGGAKTQYF. The complete variable domain, with remaining parts taken from reference TRBV5-1 and TRBJ2-5, reads KAGVTQTPRYLIKTRGQQVTLSCSPISGHRSVSWYQQTPGQGLQFLFEYFSETQRNKGNFPGRFSGRQFSNSRSEMNVSTLELGDSALYLCASTPGGAKTQYFGPGTRLLVL.

The rearrangement uses TRBV4-1 and TRBJ1-1; 7 nucleotides agree with TRBD1. J gave up 1 base and V 4 bases, and 12 bases lay outside the gene matches. This CDR3 comprises 17 residues. Germline loops: CDR1 MGHRA, CDR2 YSYEKL. The CDR3 loop reads CASSPNRGTATNTEAFF. The CDR3 region has the DNA TGCGCCAGCAGCCCTAATAGGGGGACAGCGACGAACACTGAAGCTTTCTTT.

This clonotype has a handful of counts. The chain uses TRBV5-1 and TRBJ2-7; 9 bases fit TRBD2. Looked up from germline, CDR1 is SGHRS and CDR2 is YFSETQ. The CDR3 spans 15 residues. Losses at the gene ends were 5 bases for V and 6 bases for J; bases not matched to a gene: 12. Here the CDR3 DNA reads TGCGCCAGCAGTTATTCCGGGACTAGCTCTTCCGAGCAGTACTTC. It encodes CASSYSGTSSSEQYF.

The chain is built from TRBV20-1 and TRBJ2-5; 10 nucleotides agree with TRBD2. Looked up from germline, CDR1 is DFQATT and CDR2 is SNEGSKA (reference sequence). The CDR3 is 13 amino acids. Trimming cost V 3 bases and J 5 bases; bases outside gene matches: 3. The CDR3 nucleotides are TGCAGTGCTAGGAAAGCGGGGGGGGAGACCCAGTACTTC. Translated, it gives CSARKAGGETQYF.